This TCR beta chain was obtained from a study of T cell responses to AZD1222 COVID-19 vaccine. Findings and caveats of the study: There were mostly white British donors and more females than males, and clonal diversity was possibly underestimated.

Remarks on this clone: As yet, its antigen is unknown.

The assay was immunoSEQ multiplex PCR, and TCRdb's table has in-frame clones only and misses some. This table has roughly 79,000 clones, about 90% appearing once. Germline-derived CDR1 and CDR2 are DFQATT and SNEGSKA (reference sequence). Losses at the gene ends were 3 bases for V and 14 bases for J; bases not matched to a gene: 17. There are 14 residues in the CDR3. Here the sequenced sample was peripheral blood, taken on day 0 of MenACWY control vaccination. The source is an adult in good health. The chain links TRBV20-1 to TRBJ1-2; TRBD1 matches at 8 bases. Written as DNA, the CDR3 is TGCAGTGCTAGTTCCTCCGGGACAGGCTTGAGTGTGACCTTC. It codes for CSASSSGTGLSVTF.